What follows are 2 T cell receptor beta chains derived from one specimen sequenced in a study of blood T cell repertoires in COVID-19. Only in-frame clones appear in the TCRdb table, and some are missing; sequencing was by immunoSEQ multiplex PCR. The sample includes about 330,000 clones, more than 75% of them seen just once. The sample comprised peripheral blood. The receptors come from a woman in her forties or fifties with active or convalescent COVID-19.

V gene TRBV6-5 combines with J gene TRBJ2-2; TRBD1 matches at 9 bases. From germline, CDR1 is MNHEY and CDR2 SVGAGI. This CDR3 has 15 amino acids. V trimming: 6 bases; J trimming: 2 bases; junction bases outside the gene matches: 4. In nucleotides, the CDR3 is TGTGCCAGCAGGGGACAGGGTAGAAACACCGGGGAGCTGTTTTTT. Its protein product is CASRGQGRNTGELFF.

V gene TRBV30 combines with J gene TRBJ1-1; TRBD1 matches at 8 bases. The V segment lost 5 bases and the J segment 1 base; nucleotides outside the gene matches: 3. The germline CDR1 and CDR2 sequences are GTSNPN and SVGIG (reference sequence). This CDR3 has 13 residues. CDR3 protein: CAWGGQGNTEAFF. Written as DNA, the CDR3 is TGTGCCTGGGGAGGACAGGGGAACACTGAAGCTTTCTTT.